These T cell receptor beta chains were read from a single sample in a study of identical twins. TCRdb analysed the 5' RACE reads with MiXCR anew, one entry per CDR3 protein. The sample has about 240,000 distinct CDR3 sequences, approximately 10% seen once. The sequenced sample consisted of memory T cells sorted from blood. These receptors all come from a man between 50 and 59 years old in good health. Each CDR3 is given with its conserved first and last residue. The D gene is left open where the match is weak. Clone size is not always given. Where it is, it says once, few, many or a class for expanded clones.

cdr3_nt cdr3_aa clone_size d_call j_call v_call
TGTGCCAGCAGCACGCCGGGACTAGCGGGAGTCCCCTACGAGCAGTACTTC CASSTPGLAGVPYEQYF many TRBD2 TRBJ2-7 TRBV7-2
TGCAGTGCCGTAGTAGCGGGGCAGCTAAATGAGCAGTTCTTC CSAVVAGQLNEQFF few TRBD2 TRBJ2-1 TRBV20-1
TGCGCCAGCAGCCAAGATCTCCGACAGGGTTTATCTACTGGCTACACCTTC CASSQDLRQGLSTGYTF many TRBD1 TRBJ1-2 TRBV4-3
TGTGCCAGCAGTGAATTAGGACAAACCTACGAGCAGTACTTC CASSELGQTYEQYF many NA TRBJ2-7 TRBV25-1
TGTGCCAGCAGGCAAACAGGGATGAGCAATCAGCCCCAGCATTTT CASRQTGMSNQPQHF many NA TRBJ1-5 TRBV6-1
TGTGCCAGCAGAGAAACGGAGAGCTCCTACGAGCAGTACTTC CASRETESSYEQYF NA NA TRBJ2-7 TRBV28
TGTGCCTGGAGTCTCGGGGGCTCTGGCTACACCTTC CAWSLGGSGYTF few NA TRBJ1-2 TRBV30
TGTGCCAGCAGTTATAATGCGGACACTGAAGCTTTCTTT CASSYNADTEAFF NA NA TRBJ1-1 TRBV7-9
TGCGCCAGCAGCCAATCTGCGGGGCGGCGCAATCAGCCCCAGCATTTT CASSQSAGRRNQPQHF few NA TRBJ1-5 TRBV4-1
TGTGCCAGCAGCTTACAGGGGGATCCGGGGGAGACCCAGTACTTC CASSLQGDPGETQYF few TRBD1 TRBJ2-5 TRBV7-9
TGTGCCAGCAGTTTAGCGGGGGCCGAATATACGCAGTATTTT CASSLAGAEYTQYF NA TRBD2 TRBJ2-3 TRBV6-2/TRBV6-3
TGTGCCAGCAGCCAAGGTCTAAGGGAGCGACAGTACTTC CASSQGLRERQYF many NA TRBJ2-4 TRBV14
TGTGCCAGCAGCTTATCGGGTCAAACTCCCAGGTGGTACTTC CASSLSGQTPRWYF many NA TRBJ2-7 TRBV7-8
TGCAGTGCTAGAGCCGCTAGCAAAAGAATTACAGATACGCAGTATTTT CSARAASKRITDTQYF many NA TRBJ2-3 TRBV20-1
TGTGCCAGCAGCTTTAGCGGGGCCGAGACCCAGTACTTC CASSFSGAETQYF NA TRBD2 TRBJ2-5 TRBV5-8
TGTGCCAGCAGCCCTTACAGGAACACCGGGGAGCTGTTTTTT CASSPYRNTGELFF many NA TRBJ2-2 TRBV5-6
TGTGCCAGCAGTTTAGTCCGGACGTCGAACACCGGGGAGCTGTTTTTT CASSLVRTSNTGELFF few NA TRBJ2-2 TRBV28
TGCGCCAGCAGCATACAGGGAATGAATGAGCAGTTCTTC CASSIQGMNEQFF many NA TRBJ2-1 TRBV5-1
TGCAGTGCCCCGGGACTAGCGGGAGGACTTTACAATGAGCAGTTCTTC CSAPGLAGGLYNEQFF many TRBD2 TRBJ2-1 TRBV20-1
TGTGCCAGCAGCTCAGACAGGGGTATTAGCGAGCAGTACTTC CASSSDRGISEQYF NA TRBD1 TRBJ2-7 TRBV7-2
TGTGCCATCAGTGAGGGGACACCCACCAGGCCCTACGAGCAGTACTTC CAISEGTPTRPYEQYF many NA TRBJ2-7 TRBV10-3
TGTGCCAGCAGCACCAGGGACAGGGGTAGGAACACTGAAGCTTTCTTT CASSTRDRGRNTEAFF many TRBD1 TRBJ1-1 TRBV5-4
TGTGCCAGTATCCGAACCCCCAGGGAAAACACCGGGGAGCTGTTTTTT CASIRTPRENTGELFF few NA TRBJ2-2 TRBV19
TGTGCCAGCAGGGACGGATTCCTATATAGCAATCAGCCCCAGCATTTT CASRDGFLYSNQPQHF many NA TRBJ1-5 TRBV6-1
TGCGCCAGCAGCCAAGAAACCTATTCACCCCTCCACTTT CASSQETYSPLHF once NA TRBJ1-6 TRBV4-1
TGTGCCAGCAGCTTGGATCATTCCTCGGGAGAGCAGTACTTC CASSLDHSSGEQYF NA NA TRBJ2-7 TRBV5-4
TGTGCCAGCAGTCCAACTAGCAGAGTCTACGAGCAGTACTTC CASSPTSRVYEQYF few NA TRBJ2-7 TRBV2
TGTGCCAGCAGCTTAGATGGTGGGAGTGAGACCCAGTACTTC CASSLDGGSETQYF few NA TRBJ2-5 TRBV7-2
TGTGCCAGCAGCGTAAACAGGGGAACTTCCTACAATGAGCAGTTCTTC CASSVNRGTSYNEQFF NA TRBD1 TRBJ2-1 TRBV9
TGCGCCAGCAGCTTAAGGGGCATCTTCTCCTACGAGCAGTACTTC CASSLRGIFSYEQYF few NA TRBJ2-7 TRBV5-1
TGCGCCAGCAGCTTTATAGACAGCGCTTCCTACGAGCAGTACTTC CASSFIDSASYEQYF many NA TRBJ2-7 TRBV5-1
TGCGCCAGCAGCTTGGGAATCGTCGGCCTCTCCTACGAGCAGTACTTC CASSLGIVGLSYEQYF many NA TRBJ2-7 TRBV5-1
TGCGCCAGCAGCCAAGAAGGGACAGGGCTATCACCCCTCCACTTT CASSQEGTGLSPLHF many TRBD1 TRBJ1-6 TRBV4-3
TGTGCCAGCAGCTTAGGAGTACGTGCCTATGGCTACACCTTC CASSLGVRAYGYTF many NA TRBJ1-2 TRBV7-2
TGTGCCAGCAGTGACTGGACAGGTAACACTGAAGCTTTCTTT CASSDWTGNTEAFF many TRBD1 TRBJ1-1 TRBV6-2/TRBV6-3
TGTGCCAGCAGCCAAGCTGGCTCTAACTATGGCTACACCTTC CASSQAGSNYGYTF many NA TRBJ1-2 TRBV4-2
TGTGCCAGCAGTCACCCTCTCCGACTCCTAGGTGCAGATACGCAGTATTTT CASSHPLRLLGADTQYF many NA TRBJ2-3 TRBV3-1